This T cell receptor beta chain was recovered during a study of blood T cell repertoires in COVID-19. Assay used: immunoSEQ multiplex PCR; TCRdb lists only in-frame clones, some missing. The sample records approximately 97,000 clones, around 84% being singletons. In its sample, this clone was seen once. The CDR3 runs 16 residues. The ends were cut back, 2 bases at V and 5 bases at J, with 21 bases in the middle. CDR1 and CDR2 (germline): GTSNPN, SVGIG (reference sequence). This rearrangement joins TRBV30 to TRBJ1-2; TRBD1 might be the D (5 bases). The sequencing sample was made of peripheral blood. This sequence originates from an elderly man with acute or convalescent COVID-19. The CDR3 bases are TGTGCCTGGAGTCTCGACACTGCGGACACGCGTTATGGCTACACCTTC. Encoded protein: CAWSLDTADTRYGYTF.